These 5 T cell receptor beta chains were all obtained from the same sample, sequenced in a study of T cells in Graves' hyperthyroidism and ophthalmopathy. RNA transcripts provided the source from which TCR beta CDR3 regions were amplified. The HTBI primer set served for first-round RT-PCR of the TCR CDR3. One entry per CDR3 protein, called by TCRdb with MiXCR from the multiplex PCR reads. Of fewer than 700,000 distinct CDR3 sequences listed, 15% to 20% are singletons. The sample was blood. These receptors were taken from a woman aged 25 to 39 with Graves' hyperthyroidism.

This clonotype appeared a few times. Here the CDR3 reads CASMSTASLPEAFF. The DNA of the CDR3 is TGTGCCAGTATGTCAACAGCCAGCCTGCCTGAAGCTTTCTTT. The chain links TRBV19 to TRBJ1-1; D call uncertain. The V gene lost 7 bases and the J gene lost 6 bases, with 18 bases spanning the gap. This CDR3 contains 14 residues. Germline values: CDR1 LNHDA, CDR2 SQIVND (reference sequence).

The CDR3 coding sequence is TGTGCCAGCAGCTTGAGCCCGAGGAACACTGAAGCTTTCTTT. Encoded protein: CASSLSPRNTEAFF. This chain joins TRBV5-5 and TRBJ1-1; D unresolved. CDR1 is SGHKS and CDR2 is YYEKEE in the germline V gene (reference sequence). Trimming shortened V by 1 base and J by 1 base, and 8 bases separated the two germline ends. The CDR3 covers 14 residues.

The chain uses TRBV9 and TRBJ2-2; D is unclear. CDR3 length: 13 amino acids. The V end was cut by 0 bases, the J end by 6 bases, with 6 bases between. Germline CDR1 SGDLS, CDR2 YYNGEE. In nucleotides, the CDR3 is TGTGCCAGCAGCGTAGATGTCTCCGGGGAGCTGTTTTTT. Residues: CASSVDVSGELFF.

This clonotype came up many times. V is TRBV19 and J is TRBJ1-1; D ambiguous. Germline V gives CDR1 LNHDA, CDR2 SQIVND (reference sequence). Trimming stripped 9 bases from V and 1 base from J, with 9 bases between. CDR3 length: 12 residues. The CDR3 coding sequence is TGTGCCAGCAGGACGGGGAACACTGAAGCTTTCTTT. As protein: CASRTGNTEAFF.

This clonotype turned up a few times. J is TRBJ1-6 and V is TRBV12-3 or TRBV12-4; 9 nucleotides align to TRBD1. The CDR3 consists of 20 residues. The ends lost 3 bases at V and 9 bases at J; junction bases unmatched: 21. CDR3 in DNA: TGTGCCAGCAGTTTCGGAAGGGTCCGGGACAGGGAAGTGTCGTCTTCACCCCTCCACTTT. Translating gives CASSFGRVRDREVSSSPLHF.